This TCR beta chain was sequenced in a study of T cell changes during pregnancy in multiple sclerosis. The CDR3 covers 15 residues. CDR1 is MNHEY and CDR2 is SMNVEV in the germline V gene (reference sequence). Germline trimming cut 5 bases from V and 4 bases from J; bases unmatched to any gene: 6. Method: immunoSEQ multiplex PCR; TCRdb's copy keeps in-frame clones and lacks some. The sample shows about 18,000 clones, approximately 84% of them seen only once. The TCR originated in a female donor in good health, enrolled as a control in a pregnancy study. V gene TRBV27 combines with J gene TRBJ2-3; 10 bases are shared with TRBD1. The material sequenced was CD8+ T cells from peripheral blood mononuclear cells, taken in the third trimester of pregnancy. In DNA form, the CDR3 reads TGTGCCAGCAGTCGGACCGGACAGGGGGCAGATACGCAGTATTTT. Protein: CASSRTGQGADTQYF.